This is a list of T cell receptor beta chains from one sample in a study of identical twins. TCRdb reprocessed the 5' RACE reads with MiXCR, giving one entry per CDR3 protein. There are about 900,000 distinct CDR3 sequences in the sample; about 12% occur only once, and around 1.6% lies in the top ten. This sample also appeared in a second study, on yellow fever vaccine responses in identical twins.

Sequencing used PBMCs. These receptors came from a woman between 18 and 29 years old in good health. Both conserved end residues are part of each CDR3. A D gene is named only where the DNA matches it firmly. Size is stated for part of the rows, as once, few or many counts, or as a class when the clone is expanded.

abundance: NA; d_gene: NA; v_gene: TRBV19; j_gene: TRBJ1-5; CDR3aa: CASRTSGENNQPQHF; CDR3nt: TGTGCCAGTAGGACCTCCGGGGAGAACAATCAGCCCCAGCATTTT
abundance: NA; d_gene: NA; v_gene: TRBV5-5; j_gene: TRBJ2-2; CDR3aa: CASSQDPDLIGELFF; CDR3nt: TGTGCCAGCAGCCAAGATCCGGACCTGATCGGGGAGCTGTTTTTT
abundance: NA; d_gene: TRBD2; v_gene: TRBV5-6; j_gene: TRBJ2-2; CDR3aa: CASSLDLAGSGELFF; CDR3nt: TGTGCCAGCAGCTTGGACCTAGCGGGGTCGGGGGAGCTGTTTTTT
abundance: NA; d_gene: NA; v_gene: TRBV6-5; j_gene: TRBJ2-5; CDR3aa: CASSSGPLEGETQYF; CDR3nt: TGTGCCAGCAGTTCGGGACCCTTAGAAGGAGAGACCCAGTACTTC
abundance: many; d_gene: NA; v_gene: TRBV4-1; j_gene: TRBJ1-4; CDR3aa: CASSQVGTGFNEKLFF; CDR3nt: TGCGCCAGCAGCCAAGTCGGAACAGGGTTTAATGAAAAACTGTTTTTT
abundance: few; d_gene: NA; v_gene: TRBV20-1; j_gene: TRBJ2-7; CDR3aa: CSAREWGKGEGYEQYF; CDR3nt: TGCAGTGCTAGAGAATGGGGTAAAGGAGAGGGCTACGAGCAGTACTTC
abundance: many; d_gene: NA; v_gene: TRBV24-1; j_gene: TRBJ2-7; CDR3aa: CATSATGTPPYEQYF; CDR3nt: TGTGCCACCAGTGCTACAGGGACCCCCCCCTACGAGCAGTACTTC
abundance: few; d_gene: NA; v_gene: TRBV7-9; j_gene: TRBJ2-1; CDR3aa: CASSPESGYNEQFF; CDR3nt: TGTGCCAGCAGCCCAGAGTCGGGTTACAATGAGCAGTTCTTC
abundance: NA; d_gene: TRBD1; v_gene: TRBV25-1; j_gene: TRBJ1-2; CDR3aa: CASRAGGVSHGYTF; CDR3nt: TGTGCCAGCAGGGCAGGGGGCGTTAGTCATGGCTACACCTTC
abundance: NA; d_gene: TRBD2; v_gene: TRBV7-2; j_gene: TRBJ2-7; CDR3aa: CASSPAGLAGVSEQYF; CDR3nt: TGTGCCAGCAGCCCAGCGGGACTAGCGGGAGTTAGTGAGCAGTACTTC
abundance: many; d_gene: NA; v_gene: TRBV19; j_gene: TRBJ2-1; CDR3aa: CASSIAPYNEQFF; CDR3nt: TGTGCCAGTAGTATAGCGCCGTACAATGAGCAGTTCTTC
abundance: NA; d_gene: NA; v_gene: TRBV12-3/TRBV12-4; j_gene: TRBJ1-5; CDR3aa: CASSLTRGRGQPQHF; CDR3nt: TGTGCCAGCAGTTTAACCCGGGGTCGGGGTCAGCCCCAGCATTTT
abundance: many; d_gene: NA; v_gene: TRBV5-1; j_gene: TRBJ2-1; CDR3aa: CASSLGTNPYNEQFF; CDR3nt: TGCGCCAGCAGCTTAGGGACGAACCCCTACAATGAGCAGTTCTTC
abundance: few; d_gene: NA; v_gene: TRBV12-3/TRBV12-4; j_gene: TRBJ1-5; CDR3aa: CASSLGGRGPQHF; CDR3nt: TGTGCCAGCAGTTTGGGGGGCCGGGGGCCCCAGCATTTT
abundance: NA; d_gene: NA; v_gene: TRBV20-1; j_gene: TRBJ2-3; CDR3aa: CSAELIGTYTDTQYF; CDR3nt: TGCAGTGCTGAACTAATCGGGACATACACAGATACGCAGTATTTT
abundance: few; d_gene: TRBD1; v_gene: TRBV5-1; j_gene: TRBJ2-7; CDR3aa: CASTKTGGSYEQYF; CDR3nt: TGCGCCAGCACCAAGACAGGGGGATCCTACGAGCAGTACTTC
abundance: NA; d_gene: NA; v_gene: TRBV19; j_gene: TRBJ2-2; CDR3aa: CATGPPTAGELFF; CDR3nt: TGTGCCACGGGACCCCCCACCGCCGGGGAGCTGTTTTTT
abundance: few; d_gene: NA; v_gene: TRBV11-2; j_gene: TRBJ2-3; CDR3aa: CASSLGLNTQYF; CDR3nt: TGTGCCAGCAGCTTAGGCCTAAATACGCAGTATTTT
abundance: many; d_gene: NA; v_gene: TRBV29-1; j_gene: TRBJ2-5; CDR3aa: CSVGGGMGETQYF; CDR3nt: TGCAGCGTTGGAGGCGGGATGGGGGAGACCCAGTACTTC
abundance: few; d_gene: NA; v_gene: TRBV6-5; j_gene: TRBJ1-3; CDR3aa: CASSYSRHSGNTIYF; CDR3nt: TGTGCCAGCAGTTACTCGAGGCATAGCGGAAACACCATATATTTT
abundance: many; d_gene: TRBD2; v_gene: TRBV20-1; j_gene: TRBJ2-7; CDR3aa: CSARDSGGFTYEQYF; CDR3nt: TGCAGTGCTAGAGATAGCGGGGGCTTCACCTACGAGCAGTACTTC
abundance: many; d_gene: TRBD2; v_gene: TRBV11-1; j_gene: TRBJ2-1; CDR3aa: CASSSGGLAASSYNEQFF; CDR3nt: TGTGCCAGCAGCTCAGGGGGACTAGCGGCAAGCTCCTACAATGAGCAGTTCTTC
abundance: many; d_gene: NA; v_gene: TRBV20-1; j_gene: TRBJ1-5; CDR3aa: CSAGTSGSNQPQHF; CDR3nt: TGCAGTGCCGGCACCAGCGGCAGCAATCAGCCCCAGCATTTT
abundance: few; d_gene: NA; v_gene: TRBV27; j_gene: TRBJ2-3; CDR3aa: CASSLPQMDTQYF; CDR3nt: TGTGCCAGCAGTTTACCCCAAATGGATACGCAGTATTTT
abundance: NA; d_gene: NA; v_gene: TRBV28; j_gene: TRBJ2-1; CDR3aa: CASSYGQRYNEQFF; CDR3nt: TGTGCCAGCAGTTACGGACAGCGGTACAATGAGCAGTTCTTC
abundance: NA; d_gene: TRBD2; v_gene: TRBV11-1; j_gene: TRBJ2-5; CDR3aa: CASSPQLRTSGDQETQYF; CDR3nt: TGTGCCAGCAGCCCACAGCTCCGGACTAGCGGAGATCAAGAGACCCAGTACTTC
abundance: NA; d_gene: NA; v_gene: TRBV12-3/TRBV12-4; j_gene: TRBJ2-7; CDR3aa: CASSDKSLSSYEQYF; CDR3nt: TGTGCCAGCAGTGATAAATCTCTTAGCTCCTACGAGCAGTACTTC
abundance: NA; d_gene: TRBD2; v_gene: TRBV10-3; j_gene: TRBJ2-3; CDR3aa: CAISSGGATDTQYF; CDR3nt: TGTGCCATCAGTAGCGGGGGGGCCACAGATACGCAGTATTTT
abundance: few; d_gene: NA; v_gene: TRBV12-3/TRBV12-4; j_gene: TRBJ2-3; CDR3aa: CASSFQPPTQYF; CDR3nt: TGTGCCAGCAGTTTTCAGCCACCGACGCAGTATTTT
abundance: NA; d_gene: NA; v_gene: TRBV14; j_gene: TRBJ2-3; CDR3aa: CASSYGKTDTQYF; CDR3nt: TGTGCCAGCAGCTACGGAAAGACAGATACGCAGTATTTT
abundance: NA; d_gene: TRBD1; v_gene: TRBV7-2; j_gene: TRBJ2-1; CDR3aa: CASGQGHSYNEQFF; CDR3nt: TGTGCCAGCGGACAGGGGCACTCCTACAATGAGCAGTTCTTC
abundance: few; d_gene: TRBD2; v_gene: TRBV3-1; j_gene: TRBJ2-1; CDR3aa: CASSQALAGGSSYNEQFF; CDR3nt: TGTGCCAGCAGCCAGGCCTTAGCGGGAGGAAGCTCCTACAATGAGCAGTTCTTC
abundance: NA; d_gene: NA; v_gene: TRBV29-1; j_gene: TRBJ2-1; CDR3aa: CSVEFLRTLNNEQFF; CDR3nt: TGCAGCGTTGAATTTCTAAGAACTTTAAACAATGAGCAGTTCTTC
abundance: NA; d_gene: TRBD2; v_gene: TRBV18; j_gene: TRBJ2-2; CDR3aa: CASSPRLAGGPPGELFF; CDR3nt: TGTGCCAGCTCACCACGGCTAGCGGGAGGGCCTCCCGGGGAGCTGTTTTTT
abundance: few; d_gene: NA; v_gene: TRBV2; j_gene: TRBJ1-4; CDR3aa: CASIETGNEKLFF; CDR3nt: TGTGCCAGCATCGAAACAGGGAATGAAAAACTGTTTTTT
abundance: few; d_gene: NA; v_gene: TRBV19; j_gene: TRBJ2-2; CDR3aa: CASPSFTGELFF; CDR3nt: TGTGCCAGTCCATCCTTCACCGGGGAGCTGTTTTTT
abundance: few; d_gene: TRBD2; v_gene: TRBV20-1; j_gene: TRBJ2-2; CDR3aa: CSARDRLAGPGGGELFF; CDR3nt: TGCAGTGCTAGAGATCGGCTAGCGGGGCCCGGGGGCGGGGAGCTGTTTTTT
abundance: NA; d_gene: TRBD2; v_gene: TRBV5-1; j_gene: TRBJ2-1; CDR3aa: CASSLIGSGVHEQFF; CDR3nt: TGCGCCAGCAGCTTGATTGGGAGCGGGGTTCATGAGCAGTTCTTC
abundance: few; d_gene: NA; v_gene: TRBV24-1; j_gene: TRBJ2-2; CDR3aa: CATSWSGGLRAGELFF; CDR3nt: TGTGCCACCAGCTGGTCCGGGGGGCTCAGGGCCGGGGAGCTGTTTTTT
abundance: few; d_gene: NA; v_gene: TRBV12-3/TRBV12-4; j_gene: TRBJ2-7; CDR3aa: CASSLNLGAVVEQYF; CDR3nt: TGTGCCAGCAGTCTTAACTTAGGGGCGGTGGTCGAGCAGTACTTC
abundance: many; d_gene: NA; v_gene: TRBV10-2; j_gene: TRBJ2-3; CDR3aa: CASSEGLSTDTQYF; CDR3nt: TGCGCCAGCAGTGAAGGACTAAGCACAGATACGCAGTATTTT
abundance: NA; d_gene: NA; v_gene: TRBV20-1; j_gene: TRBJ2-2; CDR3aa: CSASPFDVVTGELFF; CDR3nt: TGCAGTGCGAGCCCATTCGATGTGGTGACCGGGGAGCTGTTTTTT
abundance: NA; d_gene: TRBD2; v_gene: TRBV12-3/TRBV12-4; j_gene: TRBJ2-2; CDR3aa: CASTPLQAGEVFLGELFF; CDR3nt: TGTGCCAGCACCCCCCTCCAAGCGGGAGAGGTGTTTTTGGGGGAGCTGTTTTTT
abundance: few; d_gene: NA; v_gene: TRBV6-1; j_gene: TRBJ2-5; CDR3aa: CASRKQMGAGMGETQYF; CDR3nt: TGTGCCAGCAGAAAACAAATGGGCGCAGGGATGGGTGAGACCCAGTACTTC
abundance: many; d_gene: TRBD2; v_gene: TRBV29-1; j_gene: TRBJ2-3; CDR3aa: CSVGASGGDTQYF; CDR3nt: TGCAGCGTTGGGGCTAGCGGGGGAGATACGCAGTATTTT
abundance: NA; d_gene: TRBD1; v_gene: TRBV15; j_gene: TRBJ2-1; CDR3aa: CATSATGTGLDNEQFF; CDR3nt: TGTGCCACCAGCGCCACCGGGACAGGGCTTGACAATGAGCAGTTCTTC
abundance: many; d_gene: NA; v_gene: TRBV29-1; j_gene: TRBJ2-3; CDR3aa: CSVIQPRSTDTQYF; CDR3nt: TGCAGCGTAATACAGCCTCGTAGCACAGATACGCAGTATTTT
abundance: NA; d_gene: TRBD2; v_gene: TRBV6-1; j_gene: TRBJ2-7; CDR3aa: CASSSTTSGSSYEQYF; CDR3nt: TGTGCCAGCAGCAGCACGACTAGCGGGAGCTCCTACGAGCAGTACTTC
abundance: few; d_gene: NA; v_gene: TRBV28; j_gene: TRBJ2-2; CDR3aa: CATLGENTGELFF; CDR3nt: TGTGCCACCTTGGGCGAGAACACCGGGGAGCTGTTTTTT
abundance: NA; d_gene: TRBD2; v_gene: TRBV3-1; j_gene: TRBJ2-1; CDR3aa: CASSHTSGGFGNEQFF; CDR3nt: TGTGCCAGCAGCCACACTAGCGGGGGCTTTGGTAATGAGCAGTTCTTC
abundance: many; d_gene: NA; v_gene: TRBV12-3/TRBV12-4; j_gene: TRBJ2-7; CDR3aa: CASSSLIASRPYEQYF; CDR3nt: TGTGCCAGCAGTTCACTTATAGCGTCTAGGCCCTACGAGCAGTACTTC
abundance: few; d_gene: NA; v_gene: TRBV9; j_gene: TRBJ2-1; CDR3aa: CASSVGALAPFDNEQFF; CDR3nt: TGTGCCAGCAGCGTGGGGGCACTAGCTCCCTTCGACAATGAGCAGTTCTTC
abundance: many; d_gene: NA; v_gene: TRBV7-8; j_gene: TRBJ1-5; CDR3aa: CASSLGGKGSNQPQHF; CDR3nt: TGTGCCAGCAGCTTAGGAGGGAAAGGTAGCAATCAGCCCCAGCATTTT
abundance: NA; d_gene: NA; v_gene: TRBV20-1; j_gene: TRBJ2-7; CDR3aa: CSARPGENAYEQYF; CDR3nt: TGCAGTGCGCGTCCGGGAGAAAACGCCTACGAGCAGTACTTC
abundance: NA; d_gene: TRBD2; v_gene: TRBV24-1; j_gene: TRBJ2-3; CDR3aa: CATRASGSWDTQYF; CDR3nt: TGTGCCACCCGGGCTAGCGGGAGTTGGGATACGCAGTATTTT
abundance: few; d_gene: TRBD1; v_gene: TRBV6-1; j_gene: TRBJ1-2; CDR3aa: CASSEALPGGAIYGYTF; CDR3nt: TGTGCCAGCAGTGAAGCGCTTCCAGGGGGCGCGATCTATGGCTACACCTTC
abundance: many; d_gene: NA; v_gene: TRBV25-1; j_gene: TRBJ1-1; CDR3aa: CASRGITEAFF; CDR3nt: TGTGCCAGCAGAGGGATCACTGAAGCTTTCTTT
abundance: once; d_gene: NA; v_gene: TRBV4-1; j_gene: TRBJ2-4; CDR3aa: CASSQAAGRNIQYF; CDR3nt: TGCGCCAGCAGCCAAGCAGCCGGCCGGAACATTCAGTACTTC
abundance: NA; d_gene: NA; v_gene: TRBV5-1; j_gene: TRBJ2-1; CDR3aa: CASSISGLLVGHEQFF; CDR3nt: TGCGCCAGCAGCATCTCCGGTCTACTAGTGGGTCATGAGCAGTTCTTC
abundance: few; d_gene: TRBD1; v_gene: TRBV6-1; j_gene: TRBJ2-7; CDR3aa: CASRSGTGLYEQYF; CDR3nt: TGTGCCAGCAGGTCCGGGACAGGGTTGTACGAGCAGTACTTC